This T cell receptor (beta chain) was captured by sequencing in a study of cytomegalovirus exposure and HLA in healthy donors. Study results and limitations: Presence/absence comparisons presumed near-even sequencing depth among donors. In a later analysis, specific HLA alleles were associated with 15,000 to 20,000 TCR beta sequences at a 0.05 false discovery rate. Upon later analysis, TCR association rates were observed to vary by HLA locus, being highest for DRB1 and lowest for HLA-C.

Remarks on this clone: The antigen is undetermined.

PCR was performed using 60 Vbeta and 13 Jbeta primers. Profiling relied on immunoSEQ multiplex PCR, and the TCRdb table lists in-frame clones only, not all of them. This sample carries 150,000 to 200,000 clones, 81% of them seen once, and the ten largest clones take more than 1.5%. Trimming took 5 bases from V and 4 from J; bases not matched to a gene: 8. The CDR3 is made up of 15 amino acids. This chain uses TRBV23-1 with TRBJ2-7; 10 bases line up with TRBD1. TRBV23-1 is sorted into the ORF group, with uncertain function. The sequenced material came from PBMCs. The sequence derives from a man aged 18 to 29 in good health and CMV-seronegative. CDR3 in DNA: TGCGCCAGCAGTTCACCGGGACAGGGGTTTTACGAGCAGTACTTC. Amino acid sequence: CASSSPGQGFYEQYF.